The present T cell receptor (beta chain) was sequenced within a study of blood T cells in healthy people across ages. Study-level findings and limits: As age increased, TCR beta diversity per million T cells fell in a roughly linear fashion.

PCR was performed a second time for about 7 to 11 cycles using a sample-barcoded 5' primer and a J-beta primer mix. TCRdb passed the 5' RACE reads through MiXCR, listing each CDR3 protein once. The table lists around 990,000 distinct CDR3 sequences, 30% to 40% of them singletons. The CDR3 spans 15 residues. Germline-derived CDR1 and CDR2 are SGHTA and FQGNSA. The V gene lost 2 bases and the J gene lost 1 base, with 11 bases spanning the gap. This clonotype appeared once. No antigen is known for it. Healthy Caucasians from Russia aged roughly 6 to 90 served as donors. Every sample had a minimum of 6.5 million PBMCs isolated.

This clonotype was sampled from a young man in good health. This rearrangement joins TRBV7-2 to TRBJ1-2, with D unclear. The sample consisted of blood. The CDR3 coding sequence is TGTGCCAGCAGCTTAACGGATGGGATTAACTATGGCTACACCTTC. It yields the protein CASSLTDGINYGYTF.